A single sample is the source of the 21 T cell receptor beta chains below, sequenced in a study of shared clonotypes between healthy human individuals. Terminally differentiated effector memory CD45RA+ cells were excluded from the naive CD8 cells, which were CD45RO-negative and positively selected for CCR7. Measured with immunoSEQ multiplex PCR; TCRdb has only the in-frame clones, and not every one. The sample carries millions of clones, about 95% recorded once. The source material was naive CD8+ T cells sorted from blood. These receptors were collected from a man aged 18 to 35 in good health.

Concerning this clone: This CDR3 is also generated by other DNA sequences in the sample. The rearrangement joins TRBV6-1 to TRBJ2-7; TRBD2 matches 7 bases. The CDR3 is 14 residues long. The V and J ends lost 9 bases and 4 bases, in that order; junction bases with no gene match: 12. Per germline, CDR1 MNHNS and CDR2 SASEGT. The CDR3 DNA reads TGTGCCAGTCAACTAGCGACCCGCTCATACGAGCAGTACTTC. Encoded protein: CASQLATRSYEQYF.

The DNA for the CDR3 is TGTGCCAGCAGCCCTGGACTCCGGGATGAAGCTTTCTTT. It is translated as CASSPGLRDEAFF. The J gene is TRBJ1-1, the V gene TRBV7-9; D not certain. The germline CDR1 and CDR2 sequences are SEHNR and FQNEAQ (reference sequence). V lost 5 bases and J 7 bases, leaving 14 bases between the germline ends. The CDR3 totals 13 residues.

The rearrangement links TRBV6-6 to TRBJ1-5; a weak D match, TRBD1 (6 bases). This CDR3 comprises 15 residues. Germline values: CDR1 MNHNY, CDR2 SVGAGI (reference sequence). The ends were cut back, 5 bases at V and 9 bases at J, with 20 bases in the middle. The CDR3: CASSTGTGRSWPQHF. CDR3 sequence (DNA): TGTGCCAGCAGTACAGGGACCGGCAGGTCATGGCCCCAGCATTTT.

CDR3 nucleotides: TGTGCCAGCAGCTTAGGTTGGGGGGGAGAGACCCAGTACTTC. This codes for CASSLGWGGETQYF. The chain is built from TRBV7-6 and TRBJ2-5; 7 bases fit TRBD2. V lost 1 base and J lost 4; bases outside the gene matches: 3. In germline, CDR1 is SGHVS, CDR2 FNYEAQ. The CDR3 totals 14 residues.

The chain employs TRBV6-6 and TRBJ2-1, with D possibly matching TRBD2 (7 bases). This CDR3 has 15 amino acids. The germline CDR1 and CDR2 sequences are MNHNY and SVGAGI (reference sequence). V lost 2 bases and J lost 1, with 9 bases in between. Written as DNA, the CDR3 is TGTGCCAGCAGTTACGAGGGGGGGTCCTACAATGAGCAGTTCTTC. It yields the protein CASSYEGGSYNEQFF.

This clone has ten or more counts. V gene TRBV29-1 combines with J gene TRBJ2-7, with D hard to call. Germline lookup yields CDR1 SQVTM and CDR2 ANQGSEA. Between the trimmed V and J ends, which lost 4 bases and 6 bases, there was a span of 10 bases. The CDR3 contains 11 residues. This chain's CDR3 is CSVGKLAEQYF. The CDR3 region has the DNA TGCAGCGTTGGGAAGTTAGCCGAGCAGTACTTC.

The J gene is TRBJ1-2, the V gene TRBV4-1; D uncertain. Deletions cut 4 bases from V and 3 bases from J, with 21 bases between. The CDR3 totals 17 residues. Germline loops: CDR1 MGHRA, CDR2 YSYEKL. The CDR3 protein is CASSPGPLPQDDYGYTF. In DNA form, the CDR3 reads TGCGCCAGCAGCCCCGGACCCCTACCTCAGGATGACTATGGCTACACCTTC.

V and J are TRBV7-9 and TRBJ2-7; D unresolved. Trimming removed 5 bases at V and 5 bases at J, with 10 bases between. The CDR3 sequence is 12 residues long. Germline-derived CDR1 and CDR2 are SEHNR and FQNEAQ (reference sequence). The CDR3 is CASSPDMDEQYF. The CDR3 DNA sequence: TGTGCCAGCAGCCCTGATATGGACGAGCAGTACTTC.

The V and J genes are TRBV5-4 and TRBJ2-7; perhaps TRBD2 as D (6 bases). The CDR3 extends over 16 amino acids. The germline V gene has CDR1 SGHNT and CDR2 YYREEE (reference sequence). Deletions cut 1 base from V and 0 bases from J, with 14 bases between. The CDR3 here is CASSLWQGGLSYEQYF. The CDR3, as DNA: TGTGCCAGCAGCTTGTGGCAGGGAGGACTCTCCTACGAGCAGTACTTC.

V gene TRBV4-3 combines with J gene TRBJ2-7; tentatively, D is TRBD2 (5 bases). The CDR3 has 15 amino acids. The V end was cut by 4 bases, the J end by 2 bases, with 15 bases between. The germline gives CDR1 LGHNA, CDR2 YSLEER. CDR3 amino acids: CASSPRLSGPYEQYF. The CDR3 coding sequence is TGCGCCAGCAGCCCCAGACTAAGCGGACCCTACGAGCAGTACTTC.

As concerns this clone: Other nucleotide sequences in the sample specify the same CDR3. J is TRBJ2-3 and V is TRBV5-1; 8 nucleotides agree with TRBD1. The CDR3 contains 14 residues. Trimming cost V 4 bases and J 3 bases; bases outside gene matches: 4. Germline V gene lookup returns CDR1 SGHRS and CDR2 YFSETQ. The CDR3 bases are TGCGCCAGCAGCACCGGACAGGGAACAGATACGCAGTATTTT. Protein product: CASSTGQGTDTQYF. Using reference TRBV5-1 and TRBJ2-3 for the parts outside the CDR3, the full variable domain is KAGVTQTPRYLIKTRGQQVTLSCSPISGHRSVSWYQQTPGQGLQFLFEYFSETQRNKGNFPGRFSGRQFSNSRSEMNVSTLELGDSALYLCASSTGQGTDTQYFGPGTRLTVL.

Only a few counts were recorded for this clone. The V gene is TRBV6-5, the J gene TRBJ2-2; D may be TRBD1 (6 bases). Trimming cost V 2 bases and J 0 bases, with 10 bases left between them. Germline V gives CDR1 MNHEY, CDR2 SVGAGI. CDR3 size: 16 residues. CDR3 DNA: TGTGCCAGCAGTTACCGGGGACACCCGAACACCGGGGAGCTGTTTTTT. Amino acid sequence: CASSYRGHPNTGELFF.

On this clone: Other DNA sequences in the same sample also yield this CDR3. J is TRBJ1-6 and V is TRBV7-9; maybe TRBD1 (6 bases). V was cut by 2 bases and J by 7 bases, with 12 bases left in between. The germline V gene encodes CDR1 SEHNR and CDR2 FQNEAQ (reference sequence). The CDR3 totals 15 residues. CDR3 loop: CASSLRGAQNSPLHF. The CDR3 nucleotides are TGTGCCAGCAGCTTAAGGGGGGCTCAAAATTCACCCCTCCACTTT. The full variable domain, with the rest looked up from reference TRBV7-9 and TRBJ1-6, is DTGVSQNPRHKITKRGQNVTFRCDPISEHNRLYWYRQTLGQGPEFLTYFQNEAQLEKSRLLSDRFSAERPKGSFSTLEIQRTEQGDSAMYLCASSLRGAQNSPLHFGNGTRLTVT.

The CDR3 is CASSFYGKDGIYGYTF. The CDR3 DNA is TGTGCCAGCAGTTTTTACGGCAAAGACGGCATCTATGGCTACACCTTC. The chain recombines TRBV28 with TRBJ1-2; no firm D call. The CDR3 length is 16 residues. Per germline, CDR1 MDHEN and CDR2 SYDVKM. V lost 3 bases, J lost 4 bases, and 18 bases lay in between.

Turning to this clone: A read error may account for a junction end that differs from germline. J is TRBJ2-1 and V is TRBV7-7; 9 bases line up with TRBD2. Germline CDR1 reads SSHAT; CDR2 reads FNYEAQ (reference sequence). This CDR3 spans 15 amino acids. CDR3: CASSLSGGAYNEQFF. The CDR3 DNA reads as TGTGCTAGCAGTCTTAGCGGGGGAGCCTACAATGAGCAGTTCTTC.

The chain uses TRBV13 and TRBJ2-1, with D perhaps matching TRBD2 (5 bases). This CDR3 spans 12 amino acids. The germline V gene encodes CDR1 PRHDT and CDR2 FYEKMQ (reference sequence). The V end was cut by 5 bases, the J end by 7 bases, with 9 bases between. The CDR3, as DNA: TGTGCCAGCAGCCCAAGGAGGAATGAGCAGTTCTTC. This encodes CASSPRRNEQFF.

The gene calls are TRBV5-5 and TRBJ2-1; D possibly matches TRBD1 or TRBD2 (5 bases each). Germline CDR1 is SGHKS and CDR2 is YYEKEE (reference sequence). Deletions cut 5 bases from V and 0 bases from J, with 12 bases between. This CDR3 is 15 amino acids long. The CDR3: CASRTAVSSYNEQFF. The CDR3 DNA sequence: TGTGCCAGCAGGACAGCGGTAAGCTCCTACAATGAGCAGTTCTTC.

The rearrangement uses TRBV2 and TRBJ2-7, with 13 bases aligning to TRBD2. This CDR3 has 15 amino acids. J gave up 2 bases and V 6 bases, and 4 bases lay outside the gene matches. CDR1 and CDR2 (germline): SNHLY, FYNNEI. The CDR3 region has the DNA TGTGCCAGCAGAACCGGGACTAGCGGGACCTACGAGCAGTACTTC. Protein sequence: CASRTGTSGTYEQYF. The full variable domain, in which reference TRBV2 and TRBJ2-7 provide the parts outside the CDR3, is EPEVTQTPSHQVTQMGQEVILRCVPISNHLYFYWYRQILGQKVEFLVSFYNNEISEKSEIFDDQFSVERPDGSNFTLKIRSTKLEDSAMYFCASRTGTSGTYEQYFGPGTRLTVT.

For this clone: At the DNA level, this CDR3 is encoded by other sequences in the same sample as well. The DNA of the CDR3 is TGTGCCAGTAGTATAGGGACAGGGCACTACGAGCAGTACTTC. Translation gives CASSIGTGHYEQYF. The chain is built from TRBV19 and TRBJ2-7; 8 bases match TRBD1. CDR1 LNHDA and CDR2 SQIVND come from the germline V gene (reference sequence). The J segment lost 3 bases and the V segment lost 1 base, leaving 2 bases of the junction unmatched. The CDR3 loop spans 14 amino acids.

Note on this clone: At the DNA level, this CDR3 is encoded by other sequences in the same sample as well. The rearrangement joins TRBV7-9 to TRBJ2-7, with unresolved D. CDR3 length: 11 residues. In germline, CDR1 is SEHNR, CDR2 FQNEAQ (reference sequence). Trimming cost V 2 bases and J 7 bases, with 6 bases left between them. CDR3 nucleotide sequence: TGTGCCAGCAGCTTAATCGGGGAGCAGTACTTC. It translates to CASSLIGEQYF.

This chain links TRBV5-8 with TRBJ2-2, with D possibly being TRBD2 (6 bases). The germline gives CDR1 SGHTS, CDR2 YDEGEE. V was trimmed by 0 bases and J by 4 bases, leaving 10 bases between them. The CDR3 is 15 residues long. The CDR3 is CASSLVASATGELFF. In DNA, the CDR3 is TGTGCCAGCAGCTTGGTAGCTAGCGCCACCGGGGAGCTGTTTTTT.